Shown below are 30 T cell receptor beta chains from a single sample sequenced in a study of shared clonotypes between healthy human individuals. The method was immunoSEQ multiplex PCR; TCRdb's version includes in-frame clones alone and lacks a portion of them. This sample yields about 490,000 clones, of which approximately 82% are seen a single time; 9.5% to 15% belongs to the top ten. What was sequenced was PBMCs. These receptors were taken from a woman between 40 and 55 years old in good health. Some clones in this sample may be carry-over from other donors' samples.

The chain recombines TRBV18 with TRBJ2-5; perhaps TRBD2 as D (6 bases). The CDR3 contains 15 residues. Deletions cut 3 bases from V and 1 base from J, with 12 bases between. Germline V gives CDR1 KGHSH, CDR2 LQKENI. CDR3 bases: TGTGCCAGCTCACCTCCCGGGAGTTTCCAAGAGACCCAGTACTTC. It yields the protein CASSPPGSFQETQYF.

This clone was found a few times. The chain couples TRBV6-6 to TRBJ1-3; TRBD1 agrees at 8 bases. This CDR3 has 15 amino acids. Trimming cost V 0 bases and J 2 bases; bases outside gene matches: 0. Germline V gene sequence: CDR1 MNHNY, CDR2 SVGAGI (reference sequence). CDR3 sequence: CASSYSDRAGNTIYF. In nucleotides, the CDR3 is TGTGCCAGCAGTTACTCGGACAGGGCTGGAAACACCATATATTTT.

This clone was counted between two and nine times. The chain links TRBV9 to TRBJ2-1; 9 bases fit TRBD1. V shed 4 bases and J 12 bases; nucleotides not matched to a gene: 14. Germline V gene data show CDR1 as SGDLS and CDR2 as YYNGEE. The CDR3 sequence is 15 residues long. The CDR3 spells CASSPGTGHWGVQFF. The CDR3 DNA sequence: TGTGCCAGCAGCCCCGGGACAGGGCATTGGGGGGTGCAGTTCTTC. The complete variable domain, with remaining parts taken from reference TRBV9 and TRBJ2-1, reads DSGVTQTPKHLITATGQRVTLRCSPRSGDLSVYWYQQSLDQGLQFLIQYYNGEERAKGNILERFSAQQFPDLHSELNLSSLELGDSALYFCASSPGTGHWGVQFFGPGTRLTVL.

The rearrangement joins TRBV30 to TRBJ2-7, with 12 bases identical to TRBD1. The CDR3 sequence is 16 residues long. CDR1 and CDR2 (germline): GTSNPN, SVGIG (reference sequence). Germline trimming cut 3 bases from V and 3 bases from J; bases unmatched to any gene: 9. The CDR3 DNA reads as TGTGCCTGGAGGGGGCCGGGACAGGGGGCTCACTACGAGCAGTACTTC. It specifies CAWRGPGQGAHYEQYF.

This CDR3 reads CASSRSSGQGTDEKLFF. Here the CDR3 DNA reads TGTGCCAGCAGCCGTAGCAGTGGACAGGGTACGGACGAAAAACTGTTTTTT. This chain connects TRBV7-9 to TRBJ1-4, with 8 bases matching TRBD1. CDR3 length equals 17 residues. Germline lookup yields CDR1 SEHNR and CDR2 FQNEAQ (reference sequence). The J segment lost 8 bases and the V segment lost 5 bases, leaving 16 bases of the junction unmatched.

The CDR3 nucleotides read TGTGCCAGCAGCCTAAGCGGGATCACCTATGAGCAGTTCTTC. Translated, it gives CASSLSGITYEQFF. V usage is TRBV5-6 and J usage is TRBJ2-1; 7 bases map to TRBD2. CDR1 and CDR2 (germline): SGHDT, YYEEEE. CDR3 size: 14 residues. The V and J ends lost 4 bases and 8 bases, in that order; junction bases with no gene match: 9.

This clone was recorded once. The same CDR3 arises from other DNA sequences in this sample as well. The chain recombines TRBV5-1 with TRBJ2-5; possible D gene TRBD1, 6 bases. Between the trimmed V and J ends, which lost 0 bases and 1 base, there was a span of 7 bases. Germline lookup yields CDR1 SGHRS and CDR2 YFSETQ. This CDR3 has 14 amino acids. The chain's CDR3 is CASSLGQAQETQYF. The CDR3 nucleotides read TGCGCCAGCAGCTTGGGACAGGCCCAAGAGACCCAGTACTTC.

J is TRBJ1-2 and V is TRBV10-2; TRBD1 matches at 9 bases. The CDR3 loop spans 16 amino acids. The V segment lost 6 bases and the J segment 3 bases; nucleotides outside the gene matches: 11. Germline V gene sequence: CDR1 WSHSY, CDR2 SAAADI. CDR3 amino acids: CASSPGTGRYDYGYTF. The CDR3 nucleotides read TGCGCCAGCAGCCCCGGGACAGGGCGTTATGACTATGGCTACACCTTC.

The chain couples TRBV15 to TRBJ2-1; perhaps TRBD1 as D (5 bases). The CDR3 totals 16 residues. The germline V and J ends were trimmed by 1 base and 4 bases, with 14 bases remaining between them. Germline CDR1 and CDR2: LNHNV and YYDKDF (reference sequence). Here the CDR3 reads CATSRGVGANYNEQFF. The DNA for the CDR3 is TGTGCCACCAGCAGAGGGGTAGGGGCTAATTACAATGAGCAGTTCTTC.

Concerning this clone itself: The junction shows a germline mismatch at one end, possibly a read error. V gene TRBV7-7 combines with J gene TRBJ1-1, with a tentative D call TRBD1 (5 bases). Germline values: CDR1 SSHAT, CDR2 FNYEAQ (reference sequence). The CDR3 runs to 13 residues. CDR3 protein: CASSRDYNTEAFF. The CDR3, as DNA: TGTGCTAGCAGCCGGGACTATAACACTGAAGCTTTCTTT.

The rearrangement joins TRBV5-6 to TRBJ1-1; D gene ambiguous. V lost 0 bases and J 0 bases, leaving 9 bases between the germline ends. Germline V CDR1 and CDR2: SGHDT, YYEEEE. This CDR3 region has 15 residues. The CDR3 DNA sequence: TGTGCCAGCAGCTTGGCCCGGGCCCTGAACACTGAAGCTTTCTTT. It yields the protein CASSLARALNTEAFF. Variable domain in full (rest from reference TRBV5-6 and TRBJ1-1): DAGVTQSPTHLIKTRGQQVTLRCSPKSGHDTVSWYQQALGQGPQFIFQYYEEEERQRGNFPDRFSGHQFPNYSSELNVNALLLGDSALYLCASSLARALNTEAFFGQGTRLTVV.

The chain employs TRBV11-3 and TRBJ2-1, with D possibly matching TRBD2 (6 bases). V dropped 3 bases and J dropped 0 bases, with 9 bases sitting between them. The length of the CDR3 is 15 residues. Germline loops: CDR1 SGHNT, CDR2 YENEEA. The CDR3 DNA follows: TGTGCCAGCAGCTTTGAAGCGGGCTCCTACAATGAGCAGTTCTTC. This codes for CASSFEAGSYNEQFF.

The CDR3 is CASSEAGLSYEQYF. In nucleotides, the CDR3 is TGTGCCAGCAGTGAAGCGGGGCTCTCCTACGAGCAGTACTTC. The rearrangement uses TRBV6-1 and TRBJ2-7, with D perhaps matching TRBD1 (5 bases). The CDR3 has 14 amino acids. The V end lost 0 bases, the J end lost 0 bases, and 6 bases lay between the germline ends. The germline V gene has CDR1 MNHNS and CDR2 SASEGT.

This clone was recorded a few times. The rearrangement links TRBV6-4 to TRBJ2-3; D gene ambiguous. Per germline, CDR1 MRHNA and CDR2 SNTAGT. The CDR3 is 15 residues long. Trimming cost V 3 bases and J 1 base, with 11 bases left between them. CDR3 DNA: TGTGCCAGCAGTGAGGCCCCTTCTGGCACAGATACGCAGTATTTT. Translation gives CASSEAPSGTDTQYF.

The V and J genes are TRBV5-4 and TRBJ1-1; a possible D gene is TRBD1 (5 bases). Trimming pared 0 bases from V and 10 bases from J, leaving 10 bases between. Per the germline V gene, CDR1 is SGHNT and CDR2 is YYREEE (reference sequence). CDR3 length: 12 amino acids. The CDR3 sequence: CASSLEGGGAFF. The CDR3 region has the DNA TGTGCCAGCAGCTTGGAGGGTGGGGGAGCTTTCTTT. The full variable domain, with the rest looked up from reference TRBV5-4 and TRBJ1-1, is ETGVTQSPTHLIKTRGQQVTLRCSSQSGHNTVSWYQQALGQGPQFIFQYYREEENGRGNFPPRFSGLQFPNYSSELNVNALELDDSALYLCASSLEGGGAFFGQGTRLTVV.

This sequence joins TRBV7-9 and TRBJ1-6, with a tentative D call TRBD1 (5 bases). CDR3 length: 16 residues. Trimming took off 4 bases at V and 5 bases at J, with 15 bases between the two ends. Germline CDR1 SEHNR, CDR2 FQNEAQ (reference sequence). The CDR3 region has the DNA TGTGCCAGCAGCTCCCCGGGACGGAATAATAATTCACCCCTCCACTTT. This translates into CASSSPGRNNNSPLHF.

This clone has at least ten counts. This rearrangement joins TRBV10-3 to TRBJ1-1, with a tentative D call TRBD1 (5 bases). This CDR3 region has 14 residues. The V and J ends lost 4 bases and 3 bases respectively, with 12 bases between them. The germline V gene encodes CDR1 ENHRY and CDR2 SYGVKD. The CDR3 spells CAISVGDSYTEAFF. For the CDR3, the DNA is TGTGCCATCAGTGTCGGGGACTCATACACTGAAGCTTTCTTT.

This chain uses TRBV28 with TRBJ1-3; TRBD1 aligns across 7 bases. V was clipped by 5 bases and J by 2 bases; unmatched bases: 15. The germline V gene has CDR1 MDHEN and CDR2 SYDVKM. The CDR3 spans 18 residues. The CDR3 loop reads CASSPRTGVFRTGNTIYF. In DNA, the CDR3 is TGTGCCAGCAGTCCCCGGACAGGTGTCTTTAGAACTGGAAACACCATATATTTT.

Concerning this clone: A much larger clone sits a single nucleotide away, making a read error possible. Within the sample, other DNA sequences also encode this same CDR3. The CDR3 region has the DNA TGTGCTTGGATACCCGAACGTTCCTACAATGAGCAGTTCTTC. Translation gives CAWIPERSYNEQFF. This chain links TRBV30 with TRBJ2-1; unclear D gene. Germline V gene data show CDR1 as GTSNPN and CDR2 as SVGIG (reference sequence). This CDR3 has 14 amino acids.

This chain connects TRBV30 to TRBJ1-2; no clear D. This CDR3 comprises 14 residues. Germline lookup yields CDR1 GTSNPN and CDR2 SVGIG (reference sequence). Trimming removed 3 bases from V and 4 bases from J, with 15 bases in between. Written as DNA, the CDR3 is TGTGCCTGGAGCCACCGGGCCAGCCCCTATGGCTACACCTTC. Translation gives CAWSHRASPYGYTF.

The chain has TRBV30 and TRBJ1-6; TRBD1 might be the D (6 bases). The CDR3 covers 13 residues. V lost 4 bases and J lost 10, with 14 bases in between. Germline V gene data show CDR1 as GTSNPN and CDR2 as SVGIG (reference sequence). CDR3 sequence reads: CAWTRDISSPLHF. DNA for the CDR3: TGTGCCTGGACCCGGGACATATCATCACCCCTCCACTTT.

This clone occurred a few times. CDR3: CASGFGGVSTDTQYF. DNA of the CDR3: TGTGCCAGCGGGTTTGGAGGGGTCAGCACAGATACGCAGTATTTT. V gene TRBV2 combines with J gene TRBJ2-3; tentative D call: TRBD2 (6 bases). CDR3 length: 15 amino acids. Germline V gene lookup returns CDR1 SNHLY and CDR2 FYNNEI. Trimming removed 8 bases from V and 0 bases from J, with 15 bases in between.

V is TRBV5-1 and J is TRBJ1-1; 7 bases fit TRBD1. J was trimmed by 4 bases and V by 1 base; bases with no gene match: 4. Germline loops: CDR1 SGHRS, CDR2 YFSETQ. CDR3 length: 14 amino acids. This CDR3 is CASSLLGGVTEAFF. CDR3 nucleotide sequence: TGCGCCAGCAGCTTGCTAGGGGGCGTCACTGAAGCTTTCTTT.

The genes are TRBV10-3 and TRBJ2-7; 7 bases agree with TRBD2. The germline CDR1 and CDR2 sequences are ENHRY and SYGVKD. This CDR3 comprises 14 residues. Trimming at V came to 8 bases and at J to 6 bases, leaving 13 bases not matched to a gene. The CDR3, as DNA: TGTGCCATCGGCGGTCGGCGGGAGTCGAGCGAGCAGTACTTC. As protein: CAIGGRRESSEQYF.

The chain links TRBV6-1 to TRBJ1-2; 7 nucleotides align to TRBD1. The CDR3 has 13 amino acids. The V segment lost 4 bases and the J segment 8 bases; nucleotides outside the gene matches: 7. Germline V gene lookup returns CDR1 MNHNS and CDR2 SASEGT. Here the CDR3 DNA reads TGTGCCAGCAGTGGTACAGGGGATTACGGCTACACCTTC. This gives the protein CASSGTGDYGYTF.

Details on this clone: It differs at one base from a far larger clone, so likely a read error. Additional DNA sequences in this sample encode the identical CDR3. The CDR3 bases are TGTGCTAGCAGCGTAGCGACTAGCACAGATACGCAGTATTTT. It codes for CASSVATSTDTQYF. V is TRBV9 and J is TRBJ2-3; weak D call: TRBD2 (5 bases). The CDR3 sequence is 14 residues long. Germline CDR1 SGDLS, CDR2 YYNGEE.

This chain's CDR3 is CASSPKGTRGRGYTF. DNA for the CDR3: TGTGCCAGCAGCCCAAAGGGGACGAGGGGCCGCGGCTACACCTTC. This sequence joins TRBV4-2 and TRBJ1-2; possible D gene TRBD1, 5 bases. Germline CDR1 reads LGHNA; CDR2 reads YNFKEQ. V lost 4 bases and J lost 8, with 20 bases in between. CDR3 length: 15 residues.

As for this clone: The same CDR3 is also encoded by other DNA sequences in this sample. This sequence joins TRBV29-1 and TRBJ1-1; 8 nucleotides match TRBD1. V lost 6 bases, J lost 3 bases, and 3 bases stayed unmatched. Germline V gene sequence: CDR1 SQVTM, CDR2 ANQGSEA. This CDR3 has 12 residues. The CDR3 sequence: CSVGTGDTEAFF. The CDR3 coding sequence is TGCAGCGTGGGGACAGGAGACACTGAAGCTTTCTTT.

In DNA form, the CDR3 reads TGTGCCAGCGGGCAGGAGGGCTACGAGCAGTACTTC. Encoded protein: CASGQEGYEQYF. The chain is built from TRBV2 and TRBJ2-7, with D possibly matching TRBD2 (6 bases). This CDR3 has 12 residues. The germline V gene has CDR1 SNHLY and CDR2 FYNNEI. The V end was cut by 8 bases, the J end by 3 bases, with 11 bases between.

V is TRBV27 and J is TRBJ2-7; D perhaps matches TRBD2 (6 bases). The CDR3 has 15 amino acids. Germline V CDR1 and CDR2: MNHEY, SMNVEV (reference sequence). The germline V and J ends were trimmed by 5 bases and 2 bases, with 16 bases remaining between them. CDR3 amino acids: CASSRGPGEAYEQYF. The CDR3 DNA reads as TGTGCCAGCAGTCGCGGCCCGGGAGAGGCCTACGAGCAGTACTTC.